These 9 T cell receptor beta chains were sequenced from one sample in a study of cytomegalovirus exposure and HLA in healthy donors (dated by TCRdb to between 2016 and 2019). The library was obtained by the immunoSEQ multiplex PCR assay. The multiplex PCR relied on a mix of 60 forward primers for TCR Vbeta segments and 13 reverse primers for TCR Jbeta segments. In its TCRdb copy, this immuneACCESS table keeps in-frame sequences only and misses some clones. Where compared with another copy, unresolved V genes explain less than half of these, and the others have no known cause. The table for this sample lists about 170,000 clones; roughly 79% of them were counted only once. Of the sample, approximately 5% is held by the ten largest clones. Sample: PBMCs. The receptors stem from a woman aged 18-35 years in good health and CMV-seropositive.

V gene TRBV2 combines with J gene TRBJ1-2, with D possibly being TRBD1 (5 bases). The germline gives CDR1 SNHLY, CDR2 FYNNEI. V lost 4 bases, J lost 5 bases, and 14 bases lay in between. The length of the CDR3 is 14 residues. The CDR3 sequence is CASSGPGLGYGYTF. CDR3 DNA: TGTGCCAGCAGTGGACCGGGACTGGGATATGGCTACACCTTC.

This rearrangement joins TRBV7-9 to TRBJ1-1; TRBD1 matches at 9 bases. Losses at the gene ends were 2 bases for V and 5 bases for J; bases not matched to a gene: 9. The CDR3 runs 16 residues. The germline CDR1 and CDR2 sequences are SEHNR and FQNEAQ (reference sequence). CDR3 amino acids: CASSLTPGQGGTEAFF. CDR3 in DNA: TGTGCCAGCAGCTTAACCCCGGGACAGGGAGGAACTGAAGCTTTCTTT. Complete variable domain (other parts from reference TRBV7-9 and TRBJ1-1): DTGVSQNPRHKITKRGQNVTFRCDPISEHNRLYWYRQTLGQGPEFLTYFQNEAQLEKSRLLSDRFSAERPKGSFSTLEIQRTEQGDSAMYLCASSLTPGQGGTEAFFGQGTRLTVV.

The V and J genes are TRBV19 and TRBJ1-2, with 7 nucleotides matching TRBD1. Unmatched junction bases numbered 14, after V lost 3 bases and J lost 4 bases. The CDR3 has 17 residues. The germline V gene encodes CDR1 LNHDA and CDR2 SQIVND (reference sequence). As DNA, the CDR3 is TGTGCCAGTAGTATTAAAGGGGGCGAGCCGGGCACCTATGGCTACACCTTC. Translation: CASSIKGGEPGTYGYTF. The full variable domain, its missing parts supplied by reference TRBV19 and TRBJ1-2, is DGGITQSPKYLFRKEGQNVTLSCEQNLNHDAMYWYRQDPGQGLRLIYYSQIVNDFQKGDIAEGYSVSREKKESFPLTVTSAQKNPTAFYLCASSIKGGEPGTYGYTFGSGTRLTVV.

This chain links TRBV9 with TRBJ2-7; 10 positions match TRBD2. The J segment lost 2 bases and the V segment lost 4 bases, leaving 6 bases of the junction unmatched. The CDR3 covers 15 residues. The germline V gene encodes CDR1 SGDLS and CDR2 YYNGEE. The CDR3, as DNA: TGTGCCAGCAGCAGAGGTAGCGGGGGGCCCTACGAGCAGTACTTC. Protein: CASSRGSGGPYEQYF. The whole variable domain, filled in from reference TRBV9 and TRBJ2-7, reads DSGVTQTPKHLITATGQRVTLRCSPRSGDLSVYWYQQSLDQGLQFLIQYYNGEERAKGNILERFSAQQFPDLHSELNLSSLELGDSALYFCASSRGSGGPYEQYFGPGTRLTVT.

The chain recombines TRBV28 with TRBJ2-7, with 9 bases aligning to TRBD2. The CDR3 is 12 residues long. CDR1 is MDHEN, CDR2 SYDVKM, per germline. J gave up 7 bases and V 6 bases, and 4 bases lay outside the gene matches. CDR3 sequence: CASRDSGGEQYF. The DNA for the CDR3 is TGTGCCAGCAGGGATAGCGGGGGTGAGCAGTACTTC.

This chain joins TRBV7-2 and TRBJ1-5; weak D call: TRBD1 (5 bases). The germline V gene has CDR1 SGHTA and CDR2 FQGNSA. The CDR3 runs 15 residues. V shed 1 base and J shed 5 bases, with 12 bases lying between them. CDR3 nucleotide sequence: TGTGCCAGCAGCTTAGTGGGGGGGGTCCATCAGCCCCAGCATTTT. Translating gives CASSLVGGVHQPQHF.

The V call is TRBV5-1, the J call TRBJ1-1, with 9 bases matching TRBD1. The CDR3 extends over 18 amino acids. The ends lost 3 bases at V and 4 bases at J; junction bases unmatched: 16. Germline V gene sequence: CDR1 SGHRS, CDR2 YFSETQ. The CDR3 loop is CASSSGGFRDREITEAFF. CDR3 DNA sequence: TGCGCCAGCAGCTCAGGGGGTTTCCGGGACAGGGAGATCACTGAAGCTTTCTTT.

The J gene is TRBJ2-1, the V gene TRBV30; 10 nucleotides line up with TRBD1. Germline trimming cut 3 bases from V and 10 bases from J; bases unmatched to any gene: 9. Germline assignment: CDR1 GTSNPN and CDR2 SVGIG (reference sequence). CDR3 length: 14 residues. In nucleotides, the CDR3 is TGTGCCTGGAGGACGGGACAGGGGATATGGGAGCAGTTCTTC. Its protein is CAWRTGQGIWEQFF.

This clone showed up just a few times. V gene TRBV7-8 combines with J gene TRBJ2-2, with 7 bases matching TRBD1. V lost 3 bases and J lost 3; bases outside the gene matches: 1. The CDR3 spans 14 residues. The V gene's germline CDR1 is SGHVS and CDR2 FQNEAQ. The CDR3 reads CASSFTGDTGELFF. The CDR3 DNA is TGTGCCAGCAGCTTTACAGGGGACACCGGGGAGCTGTTTTTT.